Presented here are 14 T cell receptor beta chains from one specimen sequenced in a study of T cells after yellow fever vaccination. MiXCR, run by TCRdb on the 5' RACE reads, gives a single entry per CDR3 protein. The repertoire holds around 310,000 distinct CDR3 sequences, roughly 4.3% seen once, with 15% to 20% in the top ten. The source was PBMCs, collected 15 days after the yellow fever booster vaccination. The receptors come from a man younger than 35 who received the YFV17D yellow fever vaccine.

This clonotype was detected many times. The J gene is TRBJ2-3, the V gene TRBV12-3 or TRBV12-4; the D gene is possibly TRBD1 (5 bases). CDR3 length: 16 residues. V lost 4 bases, J lost 3 bases, and 17 bases lay in between. CDR3 bases: TGTGCCAGCAGTTCCAACCCCCCAAGGGGAACAGATACGCAGTATTTT. It translates to CASSSNPPRGTDTQYF.

V gene TRBV12-3 or TRBV12-4 combines with J gene TRBJ2-5; tentatively, D is TRBD2 (6 bases). Trimming shortened V by 5 bases and J by 2 bases, and 15 bases separated the two germline ends. CDR3 length: 15 amino acids. The CDR3 spells CASSPPGLGQETQYF. CDR3 coding DNA: TGTGCCAGCAGTCCCCCGGGACTGGGGCAAGAGACCCAGTACTTC.

V gene TRBV7-2 combines with J gene TRBJ1-1; D uncertain. The V end was cut by 10 bases, the J end by 1 base, with 13 bases between. Germline-derived CDR1 and CDR2 are SGHTA and FQGNSA. The CDR3 consists of 13 residues. This CDR3 is CATRNPGNTEAFF. The CDR3 nucleotides read TGTGCCACCCGTAACCCGGGGAACACTGAAGCTTTCTTT. Using reference TRBV7-2 and TRBJ1-1 for the parts outside the CDR3, the full variable domain is GAGVSQSPSNKVTEKGKDVELRCDPISGHTALYWYRQSLGQGLEFLIYFQGNSAPDKSGLPSDRFSAERTGGSVSTLTIQRTQQEDSAVYLCATRNPGNTEAFFGQGTRLTVV.

This clonotype appeared a few times. CDR3 coding DNA: TGCAGTGCAGGACAGGGGGCGGCTAGCAATCAGCCCCAGCATTTT. Its protein product is CSAGQGAASNQPQHF. The gene calls are TRBV20-1 and TRBJ1-5; 11 bases map to TRBD1. The CDR3 contains 15 residues. The trim removed 6 bases at V and 0 bases at J, leaving 4 bases unmatched. In germline, CDR1 is DFQATT, CDR2 SNEGSKA (reference sequence).

This clonotype has more than one count but fewer than ten. The chain recombines TRBV7-2 with TRBJ1-2, with unresolved D. V was pared by 3 bases and J by 4 bases, with 18 bases between. CDR1 is SGHTA, CDR2 FQGNSA, per germline. The CDR3 length is 16 residues. In DNA, the CDR3 is TGTGCCAGCAGCTTCCGAGCCCACCAACCGACCTATGGCTACACCTTC. Translation gives CASSFRAHQPTYGYTF. Looking up the rest from reference TRBV7-2 and TRBJ1-2 gives the full variable domain: GAGVSQSPSNKVTEKGKDVELRCDPISGHTALYWYRQSLGQGLEFLIYFQGNSAPDKSGLPSDRFSAERTGGSVSTLTIQRTQQEDSAVYLCASSFRAHQPTYGYTFGSGTRLTVV.

This clonotype came up a few times. This chain joins TRBV5-1 and TRBJ2-2; 11 bases fit TRBD2. J lost 5 bases, V lost 3 bases, and 6 bases had no gene match. The CDR3 has 16 residues. Germline lookup yields CDR1 SGHRS and CDR2 YFSETQ. CDR3 DNA: TGCGCCAGCAGCTGGTCCGGGACTAGCGGAACCGGGGAGCTGTTTTTT. It codes for CASSWSGTSGTGELFF.

The chain uses TRBV3-1 and TRBJ2-1; weak D call: TRBD2 (5 bases). The germline V and J ends were trimmed by 1 base and 9 bases, with 19 bases remaining between them. CDR1 and CDR2 from the germline V gene are LGHDT and YNNKEL (reference sequence). The CDR3 runs to 16 residues. The DNA for the CDR3 is TGTGCCAGCAGCCAAGGTTGGGCGGACCGACGGGGTGAGCAGTTCTTC. Translating it yields CASSQGWADRRGEQFF.

This clonotype was seen a handful of times. CDR3 sequence reads: CASKLRGVASTDTQYF. The CDR3, as DNA: TGTGCCAGCAAGCTGCGGGGGGTGGCTAGCACAGATACGCAGTATTTT. This chain joins TRBV2 and TRBJ2-3; TRBD2 agrees at 8 bases. The CDR3 loop spans 16 amino acids. The germline V gene has CDR1 SNHLY and CDR2 FYNNEI. V trimming: 7 bases; J trimming: 0 bases; junction bases outside the gene matches: 9.

This clonotype has a count of ten or more. The chain carries TRBV7-6 and TRBJ1-6, with TRBD1 as a possible D gene (5 bases). The V end was cut by 1 base, the J end by 9 bases, with 13 bases between. In germline, CDR1 is SGHVS, CDR2 FNYEAQ. The CDR3 is 15 amino acids. For the CDR3, the DNA is TGTGCCAGCAGCTTAGAGCCGCAGGGCGGTTCACCCCTCCACTTT. It encodes CASSLEPQGGSPLHF.

There are many counts of this clonotype. The chain has TRBV7-2 and TRBJ2-5; 11 bases match TRBD2. J lost 0 bases, V lost 8 bases, and 5 bases had no gene match. Germline V gene data show CDR1 as SGHTA and CDR2 as FQGNSA. The CDR3 spans 15 residues. DNA of the CDR3: TGTGCCAGCGCTAGCGGGGGGTGGTACCAAGAGACCCAGTACTTC. Its protein product is CASASGGWYQETQYF. The full variable domain, completed using reference TRBV7-2 and TRBJ2-5, is GAGVSQSPSNKVTEKGKDVELRCDPISGHTALYWYRQSLGQGLEFLIYFQGNSAPDKSGLPSDRFSAERTGGSVSTLTIQRTQQEDSAVYLCASASGGWYQETQYFGPGTRLLVL.

This clonotype was seen at least ten times. The V call is TRBV10-3, the J call TRBJ2-5; the match to TRBD1 covers 9 bases. Germline V CDR1 and CDR2: ENHRY, SYGVKD. This CDR3 spans 16 amino acids. V trimming: 6 bases; J trimming: 4 bases; junction bases outside the gene matches: 12. CDR3 nucleotide sequence: TGTGCCATCAGCTCGCTACAGGGGGCTAGCGGAGAGACCCAGTACTTC. Protein sequence: CAISSLQGASGETQYF.

This clonotype appeared many times. This sequence joins TRBV3-1 and TRBJ2-1; the D is unclear. V lost 2 bases and J 8 bases, leaving 10 bases between the germline ends. This CDR3 region has 13 residues. Germline CDR1 is LGHDT and CDR2 is YNNKEL (reference sequence). As DNA, the CDR3 is TGTGCCAGCAGCCAATCTTCCGGCCATGAGCAGTTCTTC. It yields the protein CASSQSSGHEQFF.

This clonotype was counted at least ten times. V and J are TRBV29-1 and TRBJ1-1; 7 bases match TRBD1. Germline V CDR1 and CDR2: SQVTM, ANQGSEA. The junction had 9 bases not matched to a gene; V was cut back by 7 bases and J by 4 bases. The CDR3 runs to 13 residues. For the CDR3, the DNA is TGCAGCGGAGCCGGGACAGAAGTCACTGAAGCTTTCTTT. This encodes CSGAGTEVTEAFF.

This chain connects TRBV5-1 to TRBJ1-2, with 7 bases matching TRBD1. From germline, CDR1 is SGHRS and CDR2 YFSETQ. Germline trimming cut 4 bases from V and 6 bases from J; bases unmatched to any gene: 6. The CDR3 covers 13 residues. The CDR3: CASSPGTVDGYTF. CDR3 nucleotides: TGCGCCAGCAGCCCCGGGACAGTGGATGGCTACACCTTC. The full variable domain, in which reference TRBV5-1 and TRBJ1-2 provide the parts outside the CDR3, is KAGVTQTPRYLIKTRGQQVTLSCSPISGHRSVSWYQQTPGQGLQFLFEYFSETQRNKGNFPGRFSGRQFSNSRSEMNVSTLELGDSALYLCASSPGTVDGYTFGSGTRLTVV.